This TCR beta chain was profiled in a study of blood T cell repertoires in COVID-19. The CDR3 is 16 amino acids. Germline lookup yields CDR1 SSHAT and CDR2 FNYEAQ (reference sequence). Regarding this clone: The junction and the germline gene differ at one end; a read error may be behind it.

Authors' methods: Quantification of nucleated cells was approximated via reference gene primer amplification. Generated by immunoSEQ multiplex PCR, the TCRdb table keeps only in-frame clones and is missing some. V, J and clone size are those of that table, while D and trimming were read from the DNA. The repertoire includes approximately 260,000 clones, more than 70% of them detected once, and approximately 1.2% sits in the top ten. This chain uses TRBV7-7 with TRBJ2-1; TRBD2 aligns across 7 bases. The sample was PBMCs or T cells enriched from blood (not recorded which). The sequence was collected from a woman in her thirties or forties with acute COVID-19. CDR3 sequence (DNA): TGTGCTAGCAGCTTAACTCTAGCGGAGTCCTACAATGAGCAGTTCTTC. Its protein product is CASSLTLAESYNEQFF.